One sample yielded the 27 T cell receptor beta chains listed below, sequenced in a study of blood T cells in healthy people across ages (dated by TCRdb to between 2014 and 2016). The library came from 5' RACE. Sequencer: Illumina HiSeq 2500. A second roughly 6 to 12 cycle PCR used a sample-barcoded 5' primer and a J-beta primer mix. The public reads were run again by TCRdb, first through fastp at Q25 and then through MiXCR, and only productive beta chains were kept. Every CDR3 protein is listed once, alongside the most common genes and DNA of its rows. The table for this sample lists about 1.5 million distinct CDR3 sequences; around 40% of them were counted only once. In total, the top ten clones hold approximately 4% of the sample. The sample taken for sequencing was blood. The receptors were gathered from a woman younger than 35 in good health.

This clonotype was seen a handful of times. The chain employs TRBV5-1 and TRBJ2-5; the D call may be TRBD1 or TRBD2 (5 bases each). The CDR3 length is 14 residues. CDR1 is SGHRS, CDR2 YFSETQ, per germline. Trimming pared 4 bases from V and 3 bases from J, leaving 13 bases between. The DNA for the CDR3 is TGCGCCAGCAGCCCTGGGACGCTAAAAGAGACCCAGTACTTC. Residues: CASSPGTLKETQYF.

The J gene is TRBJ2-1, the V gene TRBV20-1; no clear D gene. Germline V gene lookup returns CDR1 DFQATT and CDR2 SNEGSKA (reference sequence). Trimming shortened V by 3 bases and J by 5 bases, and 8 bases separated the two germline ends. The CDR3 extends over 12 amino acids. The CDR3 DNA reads TGCAGTGCTAGCCCGATCAACAATGAGCAGTTCTTC. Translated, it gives CSASPINNEQFF.

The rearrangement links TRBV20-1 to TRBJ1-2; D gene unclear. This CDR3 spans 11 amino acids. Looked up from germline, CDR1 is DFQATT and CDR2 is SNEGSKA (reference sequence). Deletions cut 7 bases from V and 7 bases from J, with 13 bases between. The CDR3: CSVWPGFGYTF. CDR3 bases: TGCAGTGTTTGGCCCGGGTTTGGCTACACCTTC.

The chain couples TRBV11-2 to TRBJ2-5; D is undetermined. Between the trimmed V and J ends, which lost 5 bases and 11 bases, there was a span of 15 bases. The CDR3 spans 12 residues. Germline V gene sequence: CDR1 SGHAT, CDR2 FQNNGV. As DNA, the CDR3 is TGTGCCAGCAGCCTGATTGTGGGGAAGCAGTACTTC. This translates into CASSLIVGKQYF.

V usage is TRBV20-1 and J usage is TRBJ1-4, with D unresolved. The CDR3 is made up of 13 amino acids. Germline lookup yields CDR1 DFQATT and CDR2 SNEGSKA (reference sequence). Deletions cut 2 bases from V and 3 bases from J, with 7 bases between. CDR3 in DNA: TGCAGTGCTAGACGGACCGCTAATGAAAAACTGTTTTTT. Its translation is CSARRTANEKLFF.

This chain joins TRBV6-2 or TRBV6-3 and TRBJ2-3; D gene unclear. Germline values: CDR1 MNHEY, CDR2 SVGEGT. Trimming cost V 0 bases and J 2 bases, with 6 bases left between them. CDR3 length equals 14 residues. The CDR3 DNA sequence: TGTGCCAGCAGTTACTCCGGCCCCACAGATACGCAGTATTTT. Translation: CASSYSGPTDTQYF.

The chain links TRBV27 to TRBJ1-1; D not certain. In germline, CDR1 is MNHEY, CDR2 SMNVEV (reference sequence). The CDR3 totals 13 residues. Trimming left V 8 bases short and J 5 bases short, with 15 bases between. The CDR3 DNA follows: TGTGCCAGCGGGGATACCAGCCAGACTGAAGCTTTCTTT. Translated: CASGDTSQTEAFF.

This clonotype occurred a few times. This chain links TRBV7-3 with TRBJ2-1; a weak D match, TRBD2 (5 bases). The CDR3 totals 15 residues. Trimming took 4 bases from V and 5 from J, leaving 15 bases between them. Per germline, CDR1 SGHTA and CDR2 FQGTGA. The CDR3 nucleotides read TGTGCCAGCAGCTACACTGGAAGCGGACACAATGAGCAGTTCTTC. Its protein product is CASSYTGSGHNEQFF.

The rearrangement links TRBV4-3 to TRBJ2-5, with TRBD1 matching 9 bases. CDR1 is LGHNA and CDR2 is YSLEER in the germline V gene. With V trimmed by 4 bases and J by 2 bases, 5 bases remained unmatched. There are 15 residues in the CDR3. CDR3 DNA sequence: TGCGCCAGCAGCCCAACAGGGGGCCTACAAGAGACCCAGTACTTC. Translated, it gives CASSPTGGLQETQYF.

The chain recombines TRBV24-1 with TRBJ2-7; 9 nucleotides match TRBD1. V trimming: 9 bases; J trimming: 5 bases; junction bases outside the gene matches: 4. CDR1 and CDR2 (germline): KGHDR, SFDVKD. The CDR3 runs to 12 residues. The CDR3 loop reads CATRDRVNEQYF. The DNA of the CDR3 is TGTGCCACCCGGGACAGGGTGAACGAGCAGTACTTC.

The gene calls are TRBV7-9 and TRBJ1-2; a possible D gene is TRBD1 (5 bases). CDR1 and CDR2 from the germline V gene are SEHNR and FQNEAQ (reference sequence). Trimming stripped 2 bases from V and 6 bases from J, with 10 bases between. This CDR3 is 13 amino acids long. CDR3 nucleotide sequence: TGTGCCAGCAGCTTACTCAGGGTGGATGGCTACACCTTC. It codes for CASSLLRVDGYTF.

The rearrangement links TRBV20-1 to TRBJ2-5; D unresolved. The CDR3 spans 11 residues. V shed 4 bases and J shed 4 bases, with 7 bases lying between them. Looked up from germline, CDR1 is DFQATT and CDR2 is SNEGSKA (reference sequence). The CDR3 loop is CSAILGETQYF. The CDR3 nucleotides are TGCAGTGCTATCCTGGGAGAGACCCAGTACTTC.

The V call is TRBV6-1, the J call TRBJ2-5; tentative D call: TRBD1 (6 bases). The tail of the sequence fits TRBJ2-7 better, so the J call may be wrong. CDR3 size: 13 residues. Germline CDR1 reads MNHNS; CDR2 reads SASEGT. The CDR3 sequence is CAASRQENYEQYF. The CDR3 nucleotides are TGTGCCGCCTCTAGACAGGAGAACTACGAGCAGTACTTC.

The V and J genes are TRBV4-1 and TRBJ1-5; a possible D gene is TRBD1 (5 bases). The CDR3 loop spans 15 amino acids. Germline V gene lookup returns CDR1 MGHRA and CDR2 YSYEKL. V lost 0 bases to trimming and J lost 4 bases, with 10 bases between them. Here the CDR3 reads CASSQDSGWNQPQHF. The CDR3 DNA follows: TGCGCCAGCAGCCAAGACTCAGGGTGGAATCAGCCCCAGCATTTT.

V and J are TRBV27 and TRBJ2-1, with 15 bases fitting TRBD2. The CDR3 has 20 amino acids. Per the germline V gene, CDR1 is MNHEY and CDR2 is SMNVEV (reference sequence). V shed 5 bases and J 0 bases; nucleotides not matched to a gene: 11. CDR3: CASSPFPGTSGRSSYNEQFF. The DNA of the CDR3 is TGTGCCAGCAGTCCCTTCCCCGGGACTAGCGGGAGGAGCTCCTACAATGAGCAGTTCTTC.

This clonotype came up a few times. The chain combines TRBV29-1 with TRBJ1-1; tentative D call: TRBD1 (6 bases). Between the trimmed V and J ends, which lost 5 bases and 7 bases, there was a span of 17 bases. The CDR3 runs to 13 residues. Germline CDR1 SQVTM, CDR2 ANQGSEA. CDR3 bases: TGCAGCGTTAGGGGGGGATATGTCGATGAAGCTTTCTTT. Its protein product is CSVRGGYVDEAFF.

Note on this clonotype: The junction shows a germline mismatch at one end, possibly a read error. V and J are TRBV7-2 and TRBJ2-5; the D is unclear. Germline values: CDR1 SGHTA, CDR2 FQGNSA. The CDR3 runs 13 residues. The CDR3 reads CVSSLGRQETQYF. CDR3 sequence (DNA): TGTGTCAGCAGCTTAGGTCGGCAAGAGACCCAGTACTTC.

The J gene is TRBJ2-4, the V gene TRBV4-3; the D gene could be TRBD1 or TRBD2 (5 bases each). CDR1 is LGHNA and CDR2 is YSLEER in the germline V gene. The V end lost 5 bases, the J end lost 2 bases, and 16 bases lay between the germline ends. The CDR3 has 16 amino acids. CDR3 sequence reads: CASSEGPCGTKNIQYF. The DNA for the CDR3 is TGCGCCAGCAGCGAGGGGCCTTGTGGGACCAAAAACATTCAGTACTTC.

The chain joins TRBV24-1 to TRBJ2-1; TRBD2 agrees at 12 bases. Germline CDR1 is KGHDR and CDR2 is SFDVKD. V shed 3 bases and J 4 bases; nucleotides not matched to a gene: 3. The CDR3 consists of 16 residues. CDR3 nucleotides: TGTGCCACCAGTGATCGGACTAGCGGGGTGTACAATGAGCAGTTCTTC. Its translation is CATSDRTSGVYNEQFF.

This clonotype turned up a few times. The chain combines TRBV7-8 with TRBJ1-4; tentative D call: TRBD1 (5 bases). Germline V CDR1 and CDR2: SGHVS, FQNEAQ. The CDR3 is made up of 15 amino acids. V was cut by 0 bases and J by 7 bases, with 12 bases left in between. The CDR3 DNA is TGTGCCAGCAGCTTAGCCCGGGACGGAACTGAAAAACTGTTTTTT. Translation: CASSLARDGTEKLFF.

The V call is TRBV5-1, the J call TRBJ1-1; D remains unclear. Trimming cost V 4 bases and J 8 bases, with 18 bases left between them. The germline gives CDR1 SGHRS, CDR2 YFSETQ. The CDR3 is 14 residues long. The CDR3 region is CASSAASGSFEAFF. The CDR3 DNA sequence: TGCGCCAGCAGCGCTGCTTCGGGCAGTTTCGAAGCTTTCTTT.

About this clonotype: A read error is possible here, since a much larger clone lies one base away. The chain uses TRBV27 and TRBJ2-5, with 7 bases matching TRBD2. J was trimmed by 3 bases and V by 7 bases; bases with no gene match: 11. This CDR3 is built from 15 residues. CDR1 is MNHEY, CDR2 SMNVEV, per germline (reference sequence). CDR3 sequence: CASNRRDYTKETQYF. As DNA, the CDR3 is TGTGCCAGCAACAGGCGGGACTATACTAAAGAGACCCAGTACTTC.

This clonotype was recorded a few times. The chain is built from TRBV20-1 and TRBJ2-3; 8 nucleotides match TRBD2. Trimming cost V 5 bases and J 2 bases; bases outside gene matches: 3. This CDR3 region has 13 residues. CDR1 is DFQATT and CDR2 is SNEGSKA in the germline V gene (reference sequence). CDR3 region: CSALAGLTDTQYF. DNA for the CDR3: TGCAGTGCTTTAGCGGGACTCACAGATACGCAGTATTTT.

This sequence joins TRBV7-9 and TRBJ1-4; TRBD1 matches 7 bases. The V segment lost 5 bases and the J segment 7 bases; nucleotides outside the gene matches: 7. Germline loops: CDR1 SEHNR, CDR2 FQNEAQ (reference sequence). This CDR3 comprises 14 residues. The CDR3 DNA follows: TGTGCCAGCAGCCGGGACAGATGGGGTGAAAAACTGTTTTTT. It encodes CASSRDRWGEKLFF. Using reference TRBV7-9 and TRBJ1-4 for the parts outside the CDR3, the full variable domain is DTGVSQNPRHKITKRGQNVTFRCDPISEHNRLYWYRQTLGQGPEFLTYFQNEAQLEKSRLLSDRFSAERPKGSFSTLEIQRTEQGDSAMYLCASSRDRWGEKLFFGSGTQLSVL.

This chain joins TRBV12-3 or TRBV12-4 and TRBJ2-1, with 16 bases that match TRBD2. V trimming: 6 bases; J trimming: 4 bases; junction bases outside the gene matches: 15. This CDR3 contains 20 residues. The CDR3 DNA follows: TGTGCCAGCAGCCCAACCGGGACTAGCGGGGGGGCCGGAACGTACAATGAGCAGTTCTTC. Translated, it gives CASSPTGTSGGAGTYNEQFF.

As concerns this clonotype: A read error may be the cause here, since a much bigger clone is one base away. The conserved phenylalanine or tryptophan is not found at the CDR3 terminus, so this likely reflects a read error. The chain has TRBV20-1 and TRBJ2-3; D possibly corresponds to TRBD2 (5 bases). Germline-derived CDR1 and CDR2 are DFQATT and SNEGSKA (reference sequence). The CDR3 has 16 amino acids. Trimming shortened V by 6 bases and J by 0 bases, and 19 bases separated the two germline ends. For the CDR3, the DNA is TGCAGTGCGCCCTCGCTAGCTCATACTAGCACAGATACGCAGTATTTA. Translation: CSAPSLAHTSTDTQYL.

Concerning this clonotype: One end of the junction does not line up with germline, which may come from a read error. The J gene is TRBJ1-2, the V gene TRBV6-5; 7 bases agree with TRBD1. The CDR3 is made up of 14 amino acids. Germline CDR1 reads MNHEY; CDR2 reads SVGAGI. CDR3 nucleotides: TGTGCCTGCAGTCCCCAGGGGGGGAACTATGGCTACACCTTC. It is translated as CACSPQGGNYGYTF.